Listed below are T cell receptor beta chains from one sample, sequenced in a study of lymphopenia after photon versus proton radiotherapy. Repertoires were generated with immunoSEQ multiplex PCR, while TCRdb's copy carries only in-frame clones and drops some. The table has about 26,000 clones, approximately 89% seen once; the top ten hold roughly 5.5%. The specimen was peripheral blood, collected from a patient treated with photon-based radiotherapy. Every receptor here comes from a man aged 30 to 39 with gastric cancer. The CDR3 runs from the conserved cysteine through the conserved F or W. A D gene is named only where the DNA matches it firmly.

j_gene: TRBJ1-5; v_gene: TRBV28; d_gene: -; CDR3aa: CASSYTRLGYQPQHF; CDR3nt: TGTGCCAGCAGTTATACCCGTCTAGGGTATCAGCCCCAGCATTTT
j_gene: TRBJ1-1; v_gene: TRBV10-3; d_gene: -; CDR3aa: CAISPRGPMTEAFF; CDR3nt: TGTGCCATCAGTCCCCGGGGGCCGATGACTGAAGCTTTCTTT
j_gene: TRBJ1-2; v_gene: TRBV10-3; d_gene: TRBD1; CDR3aa: CAISEWDRDGYTF; CDR3nt: TGTGCCATCAGTGAGTGGGACAGGGATGGCTACACCTTC
j_gene: TRBJ2-7; v_gene: TRBV5-5; d_gene: -; CDR3aa: CASSLVGVWSYEQYF; CDR3nt: TGTGCCAGCAGCTTGGTGGGGGTTTGGTCCTACGAGCAGTACTTC
j_gene: TRBJ1-5; v_gene: TRBV6-6; d_gene: TRBD1; CDR3aa: CASGTGGSTHF; CDR3nt: TGTGCCAGCGGGACAGGGGGCTCCACGCATTTT
j_gene: TRBJ1-1; v_gene: TRBV5-6; d_gene: TRBD1; CDR3aa: CASSRSTLRQGGNTEAFF; CDR3nt: TGTGCCAGCAGCCGCAGTACGCTTAGGCAGGGGGGGAACACTGAAGCTTTCTTT
j_gene: TRBJ1-1; v_gene: TRBV10-3; d_gene: -; CDR3aa: CAISENTEAFF; CDR3nt: TGTGCCATCAGTGAGAACACTGAAGCTTTCTTT
j_gene: TRBJ2-1; v_gene: TRBV11-1; d_gene: -; CDR3aa: CASSLDVRELGNEQFF; CDR3nt: TGTGCCAGCAGCTTAGACGTGAGGGAGTTGGGGAATGAGCAGTTCTTC
j_gene: TRBJ2-7; v_gene: TRBV10-3; d_gene: -; CDR3aa: CAISEFQGTYEQYF; CDR3nt: TGTGCCATCAGTGAGTTTCAGGGAACCTACGAGCAGTACTTC
j_gene: TRBJ2-7; v_gene: TRBV28; d_gene: -; CDR3aa: CASSLKEGGKNEQYF; CDR3nt: TGTGCCAGCAGTTTAAAAGAGGGGGGGAAGAACGAGCAGTACTTC